The 6 T cell receptor beta chains given below trace back to one sample, sequenced in a study of neurological immune-mediated disorders (dated by TCRdb to about 2019). This specimen's time point label, interpreted: technical triplicate 2. The protocol used for the library was 5' RACE. Reads for this sample came from an Illumina HiSeq 2500. The raw public data were reprocessed by TCRdb itself: fastp quality trimming at Q25, MiXCR clonotype calling, in-frame beta chains only. When rows share a CDR3 protein, they turn into one entry using the most common DNA and genes. The sample table lists about 59,000 distinct CDR3 sequences, more than 20% of them with a count of one. The ten largest clones add up to about 5% of the sample. What was sequenced was PBMCs. Every receptor here comes from a man aged 55 to 70 with HTLV-1-associated myelopathy (HAM/TSP).

This clonotype was recorded many times. The chain joins TRBV29-1 to TRBJ1-5; D is possibly TRBD1 (5 bases). CDR3 length: 13 residues. Germline CDR1 is SQVTM and CDR2 is ANQGSEA. Trimming cost V 5 bases and J 2 bases, with 10 bases left between them. The CDR3: CSVSEGGNQPQHF. The CDR3 DNA is TGCAGCGTTTCCGAAGGGGGCAATCAGCCCCAGCATTTT.

Many counts were recorded for this clonotype. The chain joins TRBV20-1 to TRBJ2-7; D might be TRBD1 (5 bases). The CDR3 totals 15 residues. V lost 0 bases, J lost 5 bases, and 17 bases lay in between. The germline gives CDR1 DFQATT, CDR2 SNEGSKA (reference sequence). CDR3: CSARDAHRQGNEQYF. The CDR3 bases are TGCAGTGCTAGAGATGCGCACAGGCAGGGCAACGAGCAGTACTTC.

This clonotype appeared many times. This chain uses TRBV24-1 with TRBJ2-1; D ambiguous. Germline-derived CDR1 and CDR2 are KGHDR and SFDVKD. The CDR3 is 15 residues long. The germline V and J ends were trimmed by 2 bases and 0 bases, with 7 bases remaining between them. As DNA, the CDR3 is TGTGCCACCAGTGATTACTCGAGCTCCTACAATGAGCAGTTCTTC. Its translation is CATSDYSSSYNEQFF.

This clonotype was recorded at least ten times. The chain employs TRBV20-1 and TRBJ2-1; 8 nucleotides agree with TRBD1. Germline V gene sequence: CDR1 DFQATT, CDR2 SNEGSKA (reference sequence). The CDR3 extends over 16 amino acids. V was pared by 0 bases and J by 2 bases, with 6 bases of the junction left unmatched. CDR3 in amino acids: CSAREVQGAAYNEQFF. The CDR3, as DNA: TGCAGTGCTAGAGAGGTCCAGGGGGCGGCCTACAATGAGCAGTTCTTC.

This clonotype has just one count. The chain combines TRBV5-1 with TRBJ1-5; unclear D gene. Trimming left V 0 bases short and J 0 bases short, with 4 bases between. Germline assignment: CDR1 SGHRS and CDR2 YFSETQ. This CDR3 region has 14 residues. The CDR3 nucleotides read TGCGCCAGCAGCTTGGATGATAGCAATCAGCCCCAGCATTTT. Residues: CASSLDDSNQPQHF.

The chain joins TRBV2 to TRBJ1-5, with D possibly matching TRBD1 (5 bases). The V gene's germline CDR1 is SNHLY and CDR2 FYNNEI. The V gene lost 3 bases and the J gene lost 7 bases, with 16 bases spanning the gap. This CDR3 has 15 residues. The CDR3, as DNA: TGTGCCAGCAGTGACTCCAGGGCGAAAGGGCAGCCCCAGCATTTT. It codes for CASSDSRAKGQPQHF.